These 24 T cell receptor beta chains were all obtained from the same sample, sequenced in a study of beta chain features in type 1 diabetes. General study points: Type 1 diabetes patients had TCRB CDR3s that were shorter (moderately but significantly so) in all four CD4+ subsets.

Of the isolated RNA, all was reverse transcribed, and so the sequenced material was expressed TCRB transcripts. Generated by immunoSEQ multiplex PCR, the TCRdb table keeps only in-frame clones and is missing some. The sample lists 600,000 to 750,000 clones; around 12% were seen once. Their antigens remain unidentified. The specimen was naive CD4+ T cells from blood. These receptors were obtained from a man between 25 and 39 years old with type 1 diabetes.

The J gene is TRBJ2-1, the V gene TRBV2, with 12 bases aligning to TRBD1. The CDR3 runs 15 residues. V trimming: 6 bases; J trimming: 7 bases; junction bases outside the gene matches: 7. Germline V gives CDR1 SNHLY, CDR2 FYNNEI. CDR3 bases: TGTGCCAGCAGCGGTAGGGACAGGGGGCAAAATGAGCAGTTCTTC. Translated, it gives CASSGRDRGQNEQFF.

This chain uses TRBV5-1 with TRBJ2-7; D gene ambiguous. The ends were cut back, 4 bases at V and 3 bases at J, with 8 bases in the middle. Germline CDR1 is SGHRS and CDR2 is YFSETQ. The CDR3 covers 12 residues. In DNA, the CDR3 is TGCGCCAGCAGCGTGGACGGCTACGAGCAGTACTTC. Amino acids: CASSVDGYEQYF.

This clone turned up a few times. This chain connects TRBV6-6 to TRBJ2-5; either TRBD1 or TRBD2 may fit D (5 bases each). Trimming took off 2 bases at V and 5 bases at J, with 18 bases between the two ends. Germline assignment: CDR1 MNHNY and CDR2 SVGAGI (reference sequence). The CDR3 consists of 16 residues. CDR3 sequence: CASSYGGGAYQETQYF. The CDR3 DNA sequence: TGTGCCAGCAGTTACGGTGGGGGTGCTTATCAGGAGACCCAGTACTTC.

V and J are TRBV4-2 and TRBJ2-7; 7 bases are shared with TRBD1. J was trimmed by 2 bases and V by 0 bases; bases with no gene match: 13. Germline values: CDR1 LGHNA, CDR2 YNFKEQ. CDR3 length: 18 residues. The chain's CDR3 is CASSQEVLGRGNPYEQYF. The CDR3 DNA sequence: TGTGCCAGCAGCCAAGAGGTACTCGGCAGGGGGAACCCCTACGAGCAGTACTTC.

The rearrangement links TRBV18 to TRBJ2-5; 8 bases align to TRBD2. This CDR3 has 16 residues. Germline lookup yields CDR1 KGHSH and CDR2 LQKENI. V gave up 4 bases and J gave up 6 bases; unmatched junction bases: 13. CDR3 bases: TGTGCCAGCTCACTTTCCGGGACTAGGAATTCGAAGACCCAGTACTTC. It is translated as CASSLSGTRNSKTQYF.

The chain employs TRBV7-2 and TRBJ2-7, with D perhaps matching TRBD1 (6 bases). CDR1 and CDR2 (germline): SGHTA, FQGNSA. Trimming took off 4 bases at V and 3 bases at J, with 16 bases between the two ends. This CDR3 comprises 15 residues. In DNA form, the CDR3 reads TGTGCCAGCAGCTCCTCAGGGGCCGCCTTCTACGAGCAGTACTTC. Translating it yields CASSSSGAAFYEQYF.

The J gene is TRBJ1-1, the V gene TRBV9; unclear D gene. Trimming took 0 bases from V and 1 from J, leaving 10 bases between them. Germline V gene sequence: CDR1 SGDLS, CDR2 YYNGEE. The length of the CDR3 is 15 residues. Here the CDR3 DNA reads TGTGCCAGCAGCGTAGCCGCGGTCCCGAACACTGAAGCTTTCTTT. It yields the protein CASSVAAVPNTEAFF.

V is TRBV5-1 and J is TRBJ2-6; D remains ambiguous. The CDR3 extends over 15 amino acids. The V gene's germline CDR1 is SGHRS and CDR2 YFSETQ. Trimming removed 3 bases from V and 4 bases from J, with 11 bases in between. The CDR3 sequence: CASSSTPGGANVLTF. CDR3 bases: TGCGCCAGCAGCTCGACTCCTGGAGGGGCCAACGTCCTGACTTTC.

This clone has only a few counts. The chain combines TRBV11-3 with TRBJ1-6, with D uncertain. CDR1 SGHNT and CDR2 YENEEA come from the germline V gene. The CDR3 totals 13 residues. Deletions cut 5 bases from V and 7 bases from J, with 9 bases between. CDR3: CASSPRLNSPLHF. The CDR3 coding sequence is TGTGCCAGCAGCCCCCGATTGAATTCACCCCTCCACTTT.

The chain joins TRBV7-2 to TRBJ2-5; the match to TRBD1 covers 7 bases. CDR1 is SGHTA and CDR2 is FQGNSA in the germline V gene. V trimming: 4 bases; J trimming: 3 bases; junction bases outside the gene matches: 11. This CDR3 is 16 amino acids long. DNA for the CDR3: TGTGCCAGCAGCTGGGCAGCCGGGACAGTTAAAGAGACCCAGTACTTC. Protein sequence: CASSWAAGTVKETQYF.

This clone was observed a handful of times. This chain links TRBV7-2 with TRBJ2-3; 9 bases are shared with TRBD1. This CDR3 region has 15 residues. Unmatched junction bases numbered 7, after V lost 9 bases and J lost 0 bases. Germline V lookup: CDR1 SGHTA, CDR2 FQGNSA. CDR3 residues: CASDRGQGSTDTQYF. CDR3 coding DNA: TGTGCCAGTGACAGGGGACAGGGCAGCACAGATACGCAGTATTTT.

With regard to this clone: Other nucleotide sequences from this sample produce the same CDR3. This chain connects TRBV18 to TRBJ2-7, with TRBD1 as a possible D gene (6 bases). The CDR3 has 12 amino acids. V shed 6 bases and J shed 5 bases, with 11 bases lying between them. CDR1 and CDR2 (germline): KGHSH, LQKENI. For the CDR3, the DNA is TGTGCCAGCTCCTCAACAGGGAACGAGCAGTACTTC. This gives the protein CASSSTGNEQYF.

The chain uses TRBV7-9 and TRBJ2-5; 11 bases match TRBD1. Germline V gene sequence: CDR1 SEHNR, CDR2 FQNEAQ (reference sequence). This CDR3 region has 15 residues. V lost 4 bases to trimming and J lost 0 bases; unmatched junction nucleotides: 1. This CDR3 reads CASSSGQGDQETQYF. The CDR3, as DNA: TGTGCCAGCAGCTCGGGACAGGGGGACCAAGAGACCCAGTACTTC.

The chain recombines TRBV21-1 with TRBJ1-5. TRBV21-1 counts as a pseudogene. The CDR3 contains 15 residues. The CDR3 loop is CATRRTERGDRPQHF. CDR3 DNA: TGTGCCACCCGACGGACAGAGCGGGGGGATCGGCCCCAGCATTTT.

This clone was observed a few times. This sequence joins TRBV5-4 and TRBJ2-5, with 16 bases identical to TRBD2. CDR1 is SGHNT, CDR2 YYREEE, per germline (reference sequence). The CDR3 length is 17 residues. V dropped 4 bases and J dropped 4; count of bases not matched to a gene: 7. CDR3 sequence: CASSPTGLAGGLETQYF. CDR3 coding DNA: TGTGCCAGCAGCCCCACGGGACTAGCGGGGGGGCTAGAGACCCAGTACTTC.

There are a few counts of this clone. Here the CDR3 reads CASSRQQPGEKLFF. The DNA of the CDR3 is TGTGCCAGCAGCCGGCAGCAACCAGGGGAAAAACTGTTTTTT. V is TRBV5-4 and J is TRBJ1-4; D is possibly TRBD1 (5 bases). Germline assignment: CDR1 SGHNT and CDR2 YYREEE (reference sequence). Trimming shortened V by 4 bases and J by 8 bases, and 15 bases separated the two germline ends. The CDR3 length is 14 residues. The full variable domain, in which reference TRBV5-4 and TRBJ1-4 provide the parts outside the CDR3, is ETGVTQSPTHLIKTRGQQVTLRCSSQSGHNTVSWYQQALGQGPQFIFQYYREEENGRGNFPPRFSGLQFPNYSSELNVNALELDDSALYLCASSRQQPGEKLFFGSGTQLSVL.

This sequence joins TRBV18 and TRBJ1-2; D may be TRBD1 (5 bases). The germline V gene has CDR1 KGHSH and CDR2 LQKENI. V lost 4 bases to trimming and J lost 1 base, with 7 bases between them. This CDR3 contains 13 residues. CDR3 residues: CASSHDSNYGYTF. CDR3 nucleotides: TGTGCCAGCTCACACGACAGTAACTATGGCTACACCTTC.

This chain links TRBV11-3 with TRBJ1-6; maybe TRBD1 (6 bases). Germline lookup yields CDR1 SGHNT and CDR2 YENEEA. V lost 8 bases, J lost 5 bases, and 13 bases lay in between. The CDR3 loop spans 14 amino acids. The CDR3 sequence is CASGQGRDNSPLHF. Written as DNA, the CDR3 is TGTGCCAGCGGCCAGGGGCGGGATAATTCACCCCTCCACTTT.

The V gene is TRBV5-1, the J gene TRBJ2-5; D may be TRBD1 or TRBD2 (5 bases each). Trimming stripped 2 bases from V and 5 bases from J, with 13 bases between. CDR3 length: 14 residues. CDR1 is SGHRS and CDR2 is YFSETQ in the germline V gene. This CDR3 reads CASSFGASRETQYF. The CDR3 nucleotides are TGCGCCAGCAGCTTCGGGGCTAGCCGCGAGACCCAGTACTTC.

This clone has more than one count but fewer than ten. DNA for the CDR3: TGTGCCAGCAGCTCCACAGGTTTTTCCTACAATGAGCAGTTCTTC. Translating it yields CASSSTGFSYNEQFF. V and J are TRBV7-2 and TRBJ2-1; maybe TRBD1 (5 bases). The CDR3 covers 15 residues. Trimming took off 4 bases at V and 1 base at J, with 11 bases between the two ends. Germline V gene data show CDR1 as SGHTA and CDR2 as FQGNSA.

V usage is TRBV4-2 and J usage is TRBJ1-5, with D possibly being TRBD1 (6 bases). The ends were cut back, 1 base at V and 7 bases at J, with 14 bases in the middle. CDR3 length: 15 amino acids. The germline V gene encodes CDR1 LGHNA and CDR2 YNFKEQ. CDR3 in DNA: TGTGCCAGCAGCCAAGGGACAGCCATTATACAGCCCCAGCATTTT. Residues: CASSQGTAIIQPQHF.

This clone was observed a handful of times. The V call is TRBV27, the J call TRBJ1-2; a weak D match, TRBD1 (5 bases). Trimming removed 8 bases from V and 4 bases from J, with 14 bases in between. CDR1 and CDR2 (germline): MNHEY, SMNVEV (reference sequence). CDR3 size: 13 residues. The CDR3 sequence: CASGNLDSYGYTF. The CDR3 DNA reads TGTGCCAGCGGTAATTTAGACAGCTATGGCTACACCTTC.

This clone has only one observation. The genes are TRBV2 and TRBJ2-7, with 7 bases matching TRBD1. CDR1 and CDR2 from the germline V gene are SNHLY and FYNNEI. J gave up 3 bases and V 5 bases, and 7 bases lay outside the gene matches. CDR3 length equals 14 residues. CDR3 nucleotide sequence: TGTGCCAGCAGTCCCCGGACAGGTGTCTACGAGCAGTACTTC. Its translation is CASSPRTGVYEQYF.

The V and J genes are TRBV27 and TRBJ2-1, with D possibly being TRBD1 (6 bases). From germline, CDR1 is MNHEY and CDR2 SMNVEV (reference sequence). The CDR3 is made up of 15 amino acids. V dropped 5 bases and J dropped 5 bases, with 16 bases sitting between them. CDR3 loop: CASSLLKQGHNEQFF. In DNA form, the CDR3 reads TGTGCCAGCAGTCTTCTGAAACAGGGCCACAATGAGCAGTTCTTC.